This note documents a single T cell receptor (beta chain) sequence. Which antigen it targets is not known. No base quality information exists; no much larger clone differs at one position. Healthy HIV-negative adults with no recently reported acute infections or vaccinations were included as donors. Every donor was a Caucasian adult residing in Nashville, Tennessee, USA. CD4+ T cells were enriched by magnetic negative selection; naive cells were then positively selected on CD45RA, and the negative fraction formed the memory subset. After blood collection by leukapheresis, PBMCs were isolated using Ficoll-Histopaque density gradient centrifugation and then cryopreserved in the vapor phase of liquid nitrogen. Analytical flow cytometry was used to check the purity and quantity of each magnetically sorted T cell population. Genomic DNA was isolated from each sorted fraction and quantified by UV absorbance on a Nanodrop 2000c.

The CDR3 contains 14 residues, cysteine and phenylalanine counted. Of the read, only the CDR3 DNA is kept; its 42 bases are in frame from base 1. V was cut back by 6 bases and J by 2 bases, leaving a gap of 10 bases between them. The germline V gene gives CDR1 as MRHNA and CDR2 as SNTAGT. Using the deep immunoSEQ assay, multiplex PCR amplified TCR CDR3 regions from genomic DNA. For each cell subset, the extracted genomic DNA was distributed evenly across all wells of several immunoSEQ 96-well plates, and each plate served as one replicate. For sorted subsets, around 200 ng genomic DNA, equal to about 30,000 T cell genomes, was loaded into each replicate PCR. Purified libraries were measured with a Qubit 3.0 fluorometer, size-checked on a Bioanalyzer 2100, and measured again with the KAPA Library Quantification kit. A separate single-read 150-cycle Illumina NextSeq 550 flow cell was used to sequence each immunoSEQ 96-well plate. Processing in the source paper ran as follows. Because the immunoSEQ output included only junctional sequences and no quality scores, the filtering could not be the same as the filtering used for full-length reads. To assign V/J genes and CDR3, sequences were annotated against IMGT germline references using PyIR, a Python wrapper for IgBLAST v1.9. Reads were removed for weak V/J assignments (E-value above 1e-6), missing CDR3, stop codons, out-of-frame junctions, or ambiguous translated residues. A V3J clonotype was defined by an identical inferred V gene, J gene, and CDR3 amino acid sequence. To compute the percentage overlap between repertoires, the number of shared unique clonotypes was divided by the size of the smaller repertoire. RTK rarefaction, the Chao1 estimator, and Recon v2.1 estimates of unobserved clonotypes were used to assess repertoire richness. Generation probabilities were computed with OLGA for all TCRbeta clonotypes obtained by the gDNA method from four donors. The immuneACCESS repertoire file appears here via TCRdb, limited to in-frame rearrangements. These files lack a portion of the clones; in checked studies, under half of the deficit traces to unresolved V genes, and the cause of the others is not known. Clone size and V and J calls were adopted from that table, with D and trimming inferred from the DNA. In this sample the table shows 2.3 million or so clones, over 85% of which occur a single time. Of the sample, about 0.37% falls within the top ten clones.

This sample was taken from a study of shared clonotypes between healthy human individuals (dated by TCRdb to about 2020). Turning to the overall study: The cohort included three men and two women between 18 and 49 years of age. Per donor, three plates each were used for CD4 naive and CD4 memory, two for CD8 naive, and one for CD8 memory. To estimate repertoire size and how much clonotype sharing occurs between individuals, the study deeply sequenced the blood TCR repertoires of roughly 5 healthy adults. To increase sequencing depth and limit assay-specific biases, different laboratories used diverse techniques to prepare libraries and sequence TCR repertoires. Between about 0.94 and 8.9 billion PBMCs per donor were obtained by leukapheresis. What the research found in general, with its limitations: Rarefaction of sorted-subset datasets indicated incomplete sequencing despite the large sequencing depth. Sampling was limited to blood, and TCR repertoires in tissue likely differ from TCR repertoires in blood. Based on pairwise subsampling, the degree of clonotype sharing among donors was expected to be affected by sequencing depth. Because the study included a small number of donors, the genetic and exposure-history diversity represented was limited. Compared with non-shared clonotypes, clonotypes shared by all four sorted-subset donors had higher generation probabilities. Estimated clonotype richness was generally larger for naive than for memory subsets. Across a handful of donors, around 5.4% of naive CD4, approximately 4% of naive CD8, approximately 2.5% of memory CD4, and under 0.45% of memory CD8 clonotypes were shared.

Input material: naive CD4+ T cells from PBMCs. The cell subset or site label, read with the paper, signifies: CD45RA+ positively selected. The TCR comes from a man aged 18 to 35 in good health. Some clones in this sample may be carry-over from other donors' samples. The chain is made from TRBV6-4 and TRBJ2-2; there is no confident call for the D gene. The DNA sequence is given as TGTGCCAGCAGGACCCATAGAAACACCGGGGAGCTGTTTTTT. Translated, this gives CASRTHRNTGELFF.